The subject of this entry is one T cell receptor beta chain. The protocol was immunoSEQ multiplex PCR, while the TCRdb copy is restricted to in-frame clones and leaves out a portion. The table records approximately 69,000 clones, roughly 89% of them present only once. CDR1 and CDR2 from the germline V gene are SGHAT and FQDESV (reference sequence). The ends were cut back, 3 bases at V and 7 bases at J, with 16 bases in the middle. The CDR3 has 14 amino acids. The entry originates in a study of OX40 agonist ivuxolimab in advanced cancers. Study-wide background: A mean age of roughly 60 years, range roughly 20 to 90, was recorded, and roughly 83% were male.

The specimen comprised CD4+ or CD8+ T cells sorted from blood, sampled in a trial of the OX40 agonist ivuxolimab. The chain links TRBV11-1 to TRBJ2-7; perhaps TRBD2 as D (6 bases). The clonotype was recovered from an adult with an advanced solid tumor such as melanoma, head and neck, liver or kidney cancer. The chain's CDR3 is CASSLGGELGEQYF. The CDR3 region has the DNA TGTGCCAGCAGCTTGGGCGGGGAGTTGGGGGAGCAGTACTTC.